These T cell receptor beta chains were read from a single sample in a study of Ad26.COV2.S vaccination and SARS-CoV-2 variants. The table came from immunoSEQ multiplex PCR; TCRdb's copy has only in-frame clones and leaves some out. The data hold approximately 410,000 clones, with 88% observed a single time. The specimen comprised peripheral blood, sampled in a trial of Ad26.COV2.S vaccine versus placebo. All receptors come from a person aged 18-60 years who received the Ad26.COV2.S COVID-19 vaccine or a placebo. CDR3s include the opening cysteine and the closing phenylalanine or tryptophan. A D gene is named only where the DNA matches it firmly. Clone size is shown for a subset of rows, as once, few, many or a class of expanded clone.

j_call d_call clone_size v_call cdr3_nt cdr3_aa
TRBJ2-3 TRBD2 - TRBV13 TGTGCCAGCAGCCCTCAGCGGGGAGGCACAGATACGCAGTATTTT CASSPQRGGTDTQYF
TRBJ2-7 - - TRBV9 TGTGCCAGCAGCGGAGGGTCGGGTCCCTACGAGCAGTACTTC CASSGGSGPYEQYF
TRBJ2-7 - once TRBV5-6 TGTGCCAGCAGCCTCGCAGGGGTCTACGAGCAGTACTTC CASSLAGVYEQYF
TRBJ2-3 - - TRBV30 TGTGCCTGGAAGGGCAGTACAGATACGCAGTATTTT CAWKGSTDTQYF
TRBJ2-7 - - TRBV4-1 TGCGCCAGCAGCCCGAAGGAAAGGTGGCAAGAGCAGTACTTC CASSPKERWQEQYF
TRBJ2-3 - - TRBV6-5 TGTGCCAGCAGACCTTCCCGTGGGGCCACAGATACGCAGTATTTT CASRPSRGATDTQYF
TRBJ2-7 - - TRBV4-2 TGTGCCAGCAGCCTCAGGGGAGGGAACGGCGAGCAGTACTTC CASSLRGGNGEQYF
TRBJ1-2 - - TRBV6-5 TGTGCCAGCAGTTACTCACACGCTAACTATGGCTACACCTTC CASSYSHANYGYTF
TRBJ2-7 - - TRBV18 TGTGCCAGCTCACCGGACCCTGATGATTACGAGCAGTACTTC CASSPDPDDYEQYF
TRBJ1-6 - - TRBV18 TGTGCCAGCTCACCCGGGACCCTCGGGCATTCACCCCTCCACTTT CASSPGTLGHSPLHF
TRBJ2-1 TRBD2 - TRBV5-4 TGTGCCAGCAGCCCGACTAGCGGGGGGGTCCCCTACAATGAGCAGTTCTTC CASSPTSGGVPYNEQFF
TRBJ1-5 TRBD1 - TRBV28 TGTGCCAGCAGCCTCAGGGGGACGACAGCCTATAGCAATCAGCCCCAGCATTTT CASSLRGTTAYSNQPQHF
TRBJ2-2 - - TRBV30 TGTGCCTGGAGATTCCCCACCGGGGAGCTGTTTTTT CAWRFPTGELFF
TRBJ2-3 - - TRBV7-8 TGTGCCAGCAGCTTGACGAATAGAGGGCATCCGGGGGTCACAGATACGCAGTATTTT CASSLTNRGHPGVTDTQYF
TRBJ1-4 - - TRBV30 TGTGCCTGGAGTCGGCAGCCGAATGAAAAACTGTTTTTT CAWSRQPNEKLFF
TRBJ1-1 - once TRBV19 TGTGCCAGTAGTCCCATGGCTGGATTCACTGAAGCTTTCTTT CASSPMAGFTEAFF
TRBJ1-4 - - TRBV29-1 TGCAGCAGCAAGACCGGGGGGGAAGGGAAACTGTTTTTT CSSKTGGEGKLFF
TRBJ1-1 - - TRBV18 TGTGCCAGCTCACCCGGGGGTATGAACACTGAAGCTTTCTTT CASSPGGMNTEAFF
TRBJ1-6 TRBD1 - TRBV6-5 TGTGCCAGCAGTCGGACAGGGGTCTATAATTCACCCCTCCACTTT CASSRTGVYNSPLHF
TRBJ2-7 - - TRBV13 TGTGCCAGCAGCTTTCAGGGGAAGAGCTACGAGCAGTACTTC CASSFQGKSYEQYF